A single sample gave rise to the 21 T cell receptor beta chains below, sequenced in a study of OX40 agonist ivuxolimab in advanced cancers. Sequenced by immunoSEQ multiplex PCR; TCRdb stores in-frame clones only, minus some. There are about 75,000 clones in the sample; roughly nine tenths occur only once, and 0.3% to 0.45% lies in the top ten. Material: CD4+ or CD8+ T cells sorted from blood, obtained in a trial of the OX40 agonist ivuxolimab. The origin of the receptors is an adult with an advanced solid tumor such as melanoma, head and neck, liver or kidney cancer.

CDR3 loop: CASSLSQGQETQYF. The CDR3 region has the DNA TGTGCCAGCAGCCTTTCACAGGGACAAGAGACCCAGTACTTC. The chain is built from TRBV28 and TRBJ2-5, with D maybe TRBD1 (6 bases). V lost 6 bases and J 2 bases, leaving 13 bases between the germline ends. This CDR3 is 14 amino acids long. Germline-derived CDR1 and CDR2 are MDHEN and SYDVKM.

This clone was picked up a small number of times. The genes are TRBV7-9 and TRBJ1-2; D is uncertain. V lost 5 bases and J lost 8, with 9 bases in between. Germline-derived CDR1 and CDR2 are SEHNR and FQNEAQ (reference sequence). CDR3 length equals 11 residues. CDR3 sequence: CASSQTMGYTF. The CDR3, as DNA: TGTGCCAGCAGCCAGACTATGGGCTACACCTTC.

The CDR3 nucleotides read TGTGCCAGCAGCGGGACTAGCGGGAGCAATGAGCAGTTCTTC. Translating it yields CASSGTSGSNEQFF. The chain couples TRBV6-5 to TRBJ2-1; 14 positions agree with TRBD2. Germline V gene data show CDR1 as MNHEY and CDR2 as SVGAGI. This CDR3 region has 14 residues. J was trimmed by 6 bases and V by 6 bases; bases with no gene match: 1.

In its sample, this clone was seen once. The chain joins TRBV11-2 to TRBJ2-3; D is unclear. The ends were cut back, 4 bases at V and 6 bases at J, with 11 bases in the middle. This CDR3 is built from 13 residues. Germline V lookup: CDR1 SGHAT, CDR2 FQNNGV. Here the CDR3 reads CASSSGPEDTQYF. The CDR3, as DNA: TGTGCCAGCAGCTCGGGCCCTGAGGATACGCAGTATTTT.

The chain joins TRBV6-6 to TRBJ2-5; TRBD1 matches 9 bases. This CDR3 is built from 16 residues. Germline V lookup: CDR1 MNHNY, CDR2 SVGAGI (reference sequence). The V gene end was trimmed by 2 bases and the J gene end by 4 bases; junction bases not matched to a gene: 8. Written as DNA, the CDR3 is TGTGCCAGCAGTTACCGCTTGGGACAGGGTGGAGAGACCCAGTACTTC. Translation: CASSYRLGQGGETQYF.

The J gene is TRBJ2-5, the V gene TRBV2, with 13 bases matching TRBD2. V trimming: 6 bases; J trimming: 2 bases; junction bases outside the gene matches: 3. Looked up from germline, CDR1 is SNHLY and CDR2 is FYNNEI. CDR3 size: 15 residues. The CDR3 DNA follows: TGTGCCAGCAGGGGGGGACTAGCGGGACAAGAGACCCAGTACTTC. Amino acids: CASRGGLAGQETQYF.

V and J are TRBV18 and TRBJ2-3, with D perhaps matching TRBD1 or TRBD2 (6 bases each). Germline V CDR1 and CDR2: KGHSH, LQKENI. Trimming took off 4 bases at V and 4 bases at J, with 9 bases between the two ends. This CDR3 has 13 amino acids. As DNA, the CDR3 is TGTGCCAGCTCACACGGGGGCGCAGATACGCAGTATTTT. Amino acids: CASSHGGADTQYF.

The rearrangement joins TRBV7-2 to TRBJ2-4, with D hard to call. The CDR3 runs 14 residues. The germline V gene has CDR1 SGHTA and CDR2 FQGNSA. V lost 0 bases to trimming and J lost 3 bases, with 6 bases between them. The CDR3 nucleotides are TGTGCCAGCAGCTTAGCTGGTGGCAAAAACATTCAGTACTTC. Its translation: CASSLAGGKNIQYF.

The rearrangement links TRBV27 to TRBJ2-1, with 14 bases fitting TRBD2. CDR1 and CDR2 from the germline V gene are MNHEY and SMNVEV (reference sequence). V shed 8 bases and J 9 bases; nucleotides not matched to a gene: 3. This CDR3 has 13 amino acids. CDR3 amino acids: CASWGTSGGEQFF. CDR3 bases: TGTGCCAGCTGGGGGACTAGCGGGGGTGAGCAGTTCTTC.

J is TRBJ2-2 and V is TRBV6-5, with a weak D call TRBD1 (6 bases). The CDR3 loop spans 14 amino acids. Germline V CDR1 and CDR2: MNHEY, SVGAGI. Trimming shortened V by 4 bases and J by 4 bases, and 10 bases separated the two germline ends. CDR3 nucleotide sequence: TGTGCCAGCAGTTCCCAGGGGTCCACCGGGGAGCTGTTTTTT. Residues: CASSSQGSTGELFF.

The genes are TRBV6-5 and TRBJ2-7; D is unclear. The CDR3 has 12 amino acids. V lost 6 bases and J lost 6, with 12 bases in between. In germline, CDR1 is MNHEY, CDR2 SVGAGI. This CDR3 is CASSPTVGEQYF. CDR3 DNA sequence: TGTGCCAGCAGCCCAACCGTAGGCGAGCAGTACTTC.

In this sample, this clone turned up once. The chain combines TRBV6-4 with TRBJ2-7, with 7 bases identical to TRBD2. The J segment lost 5 bases and the V segment lost 7 bases, leaving 14 bases of the junction unmatched. CDR1 is MRHNA and CDR2 is SNTAGT in the germline V gene. The CDR3 has 15 residues. CDR3 amino acids: CASILQRDSMDEQYF. The CDR3 coding sequence is TGTGCCAGCATACTTCAGCGGGACTCCATGGACGAGCAGTACTTC.

V usage is TRBV7-8 and J usage is TRBJ1-4; D unclear. CDR3 size: 16 residues. Germline V CDR1 and CDR2: SGHVS, FQNEAQ. V was clipped by 6 bases and J by 6 bases, with 20 bases between them. Written as DNA, the CDR3 is TGTGCCAGCAGTTATTCTCGCCCTCCTCTGGATGAAAAACTGTTTTTT. Translation gives CASSYSRPPLDEKLFF. Based on the CDR3 plus reference TRBV7-8 and TRBJ1-4, the full variable domain is GAGVSQSPRYKVAKRGQDVALRCDPISGHVSLFWYQQALGQGPEFLTYFQNEAQLDKSGLPSDRFFAERPEGSVSTLKIQRTQQEDSAVYLCASSYSRPPLDEKLFFGSGTQLSVL.

J is TRBJ2-1 and V is TRBV28; TRBD2 is a possible D gene (5 bases). The CDR3 has 12 amino acids. Trimming left V 5 bases short and J 10 bases short, with 12 bases between. Germline CDR1 MDHEN, CDR2 SYDVKM. The CDR3 reads CASSDYLTEQFF. CDR3 bases: TGTGCCAGCAGTGACTACCTCACGGAGCAGTTCTTC. Full variable domain (outside the CDR3, taken from reference TRBV28 and TRBJ2-1): DVKVTQSSRYLVKRTGEKVFLECVQDMDHENMFWYRQDPGLGLRLIYFSYDVKMKEKGDIPEGYSVSREKKERFSLILESASTNQTSMYLCASSDYLTEQFFGPGTRLTVL.

The rearrangement uses TRBV4-3 and TRBJ2-3, with D possibly matching TRBD1 (5 bases). The CDR3 spans 14 residues. Germline V gives CDR1 LGHNA, CDR2 YSLEER. Trimming left V 0 bases short and J 7 bases short, with 11 bases between. CDR3 protein: CASSQEGADNTQYF. CDR3 coding DNA: TGCGCCAGCAGCCAAGAAGGGGCAGATAATACGCAGTATTTT.

The chain recombines TRBV7-9 with TRBJ2-7, with a tentative D call TRBD2 (8 bases). V shed 5 bases and J shed 7 bases, with 21 bases lying between them. The CDR3 is 15 amino acids. In germline, CDR1 is SEHNR, CDR2 FQNEAQ (reference sequence). In nucleotides, the CDR3 is TGTGCCAGCAGCCCGGGGGGGACAGCCAACATGGAGCAGTACTTC. Its translation: CASSPGGTANMEQYF.

This chain's CDR3 is CASSYPSGRSSYNEQFF. The CDR3, as DNA: TGCGCCAGCAGCTACCCCAGCGGGAGAAGTTCCTACAATGAGCAGTTCTTC. The chain uses TRBV5-1 and TRBJ2-1; 8 nucleotides line up with TRBD2. The CDR3 is 17 residues long. From germline, CDR1 is SGHRS and CDR2 YFSETQ. V trimming: 3 bases; J trimming: 1 base; junction bases outside the gene matches: 9.

V and J are TRBV5-1 and TRBJ2-5; D remains unclear. The CDR3 covers 15 residues. Per germline, CDR1 SGHRS and CDR2 YFSETQ. V shed 0 bases and J shed 2 bases, with 11 bases lying between them. CDR3 coding DNA: TGCGCCAGCAGCTTGGGGAGAACACGACAAGAGACCCAGTACTTC. Amino acid sequence: CASSLGRTRQETQYF. The variable domain in full, completed from reference TRBV5-1 and TRBJ2-5, reads KAGVTQTPRYLIKTRGQQVTLSCSPISGHRSVSWYQQTPGQGLQFLFEYFSETQRNKGNFPGRFSGRQFSNSRSEMNVSTLELGDSALYLCASSLGRTRQETQYFGPGTRLLVL.

This chain links TRBV7-5 with TRBJ1-5; TRBD1 is the table's D call, not checked against the DNA. TRBV7-5 is shown as a pseudogene. This CDR3 contains 16 residues. This CDR3 reads CVRSTGTGIEWQPQHF. The DNA for the CDR3 is TGTGTCAGAAGCACCGGGACAGGGATCGAGTGGCAGCCCCAGCATTTT.

The genes are TRBV19 and TRBJ2-5; D is tentatively TRBD1 or TRBD2 (5 bases each). CDR3 length equals 15 residues. Trimming took off 4 bases at V and 0 bases at J, with 12 bases between the two ends. CDR1 and CDR2 from the germline V gene are LNHDA and SQIVND (reference sequence). The CDR3 DNA reads as TGTGCCAGTAGTAGTGGGACGGCTGACCAAGAGACCCAGTACTTC. Translation: CASSSGTADQETQYF.

This clone was counted a single time. The genes are TRBV15 and TRBJ1-4; unclear D gene. Trimming took 1 base from V and 0 from J, leaving 9 bases between them. The CDR3 covers 16 residues. Germline V lookup: CDR1 LNHNV, CDR2 YYDKDF (reference sequence). Here the CDR3 DNA reads TGTGCCACCAGCAGAGGCCGGGGTGCAACTAATGAAAAACTGTTTTTT. It codes for CATSRGRGATNEKLFF.